The rows below give T cell receptor beta chains drawn from one sample of a study of Ad26.COV2.S vaccination and SARS-CoV-2 variants. The data were produced by immunoSEQ multiplex PCR, yet TCRdb's version contains in-frame clones alone and is incomplete. The sample lists roughly 100,000 clones, 80% occurring once. The source material was peripheral blood, sampled after recovery from COVID-19. The receptor source for this set is a human donor who had recovered from COVID-19. The CDR3 runs from the conserved cysteine through the conserved F or W. The D gene is left open where the match is weak. Clone size is given for some rows only: seen once, a few or many times, or a class if the clone is expanded.

cdr3_aa: CAIRGQGSNEQYF; cdr3_nt: TGTGCCATCAGAGGACAGGGGTCGAACGAGCAGTACTTC; cdr3_length: 13; clone_size: -; v_call: TRBV10-3; d_call: TRBD1; j_call: TRBJ2-7
cdr3_aa: CATSRENQPQHF; cdr3_nt: TGTGCCACCAGCAGGGAAAATCAGCCCCAGCATTTT; cdr3_length: 12; clone_size: -; v_call: TRBV15; d_call: -; j_call: TRBJ1-5
cdr3_aa: CASSRGREYEQYF; cdr3_nt: TGTGCCAGCAGTCGGGGCAGGGAGTACGAGCAGTACTTC; cdr3_length: 13; clone_size: -; v_call: TRBV6-5; d_call: -; j_call: TRBJ2-7
cdr3_aa: CASSSQGNNSPLHF; cdr3_nt: TGTGCCAGCAGTTCCCAGGGGAATAATTCACCCCTCCACTTT; cdr3_length: 14; clone_size: -; v_call: TRBV2; d_call: -; j_call: TRBJ1-6
cdr3_aa: CASSLSIGTHQGGTQYF; cdr3_nt: TGTGCCAGCAGCTTATCGATCGGGACCCATCAAGGGGGTACGCAGTATTTT; cdr3_length: 17; clone_size: -; v_call: TRBV7-2; d_call: -; j_call: TRBJ2-3
cdr3_aa: CAVSEGPRDTEAFF; cdr3_nt: TGTGCCGTGTCCGAGGGACCCAGGGACACTGAAGCTTTCTTT; cdr3_length: 14; clone_size: -; v_call: TRBV10-3; d_call: -; j_call: TRBJ1-1
cdr3_aa: CASIRGRTPVETQYF; cdr3_nt: TGTGCCAGCATCCGAGGCAGGACACCCGTGGAGACCCAGTACTTC; cdr3_length: 15; clone_size: -; v_call: TRBV6-5; d_call: -; j_call: TRBJ2-5
cdr3_aa: CASSLTPGTQETQYF; cdr3_nt: TGTGCCAGCAGCTTAACTCCGGGTACGCAAGAGACCCAGTACTTC; cdr3_length: 15; clone_size: -; v_call: TRBV7-3; d_call: -; j_call: TRBJ2-5
cdr3_aa: CASSQDRGNGYTF; cdr3_nt: TGTGCCAGTAGCCAAGACAGGGGTAATGGCTACACCTTC; cdr3_length: 13; clone_size: -; v_call: TRBV19; d_call: TRBD1; j_call: TRBJ1-2
cdr3_aa: CASRRGNEKLFF; cdr3_nt: TGTGCCAGCCGGAGGGGAAATGAAAAACTGTTTTTT; cdr3_length: 12; clone_size: -; v_call: TRBV12-3/TRBV12-4; d_call: -; j_call: TRBJ1-4
cdr3_aa: CASSLGPAGTYEQYF; cdr3_nt: TGCGCCAGCAGCTTGGGCCCCGCAGGAACCTACGAGCAGTACTTC; cdr3_length: 15; clone_size: -; v_call: TRBV5-1; d_call: -; j_call: TRBJ2-7
cdr3_aa: CASSKDRNYGYTF; cdr3_nt: TGTGCCAGCAGTAAGGACCGAAACTATGGCTACACCTTC; cdr3_length: 13; clone_size: -; v_call: TRBV6-5; d_call: -; j_call: TRBJ1-2
cdr3_aa: CASSLQGANVLTF; cdr3_nt: TGTGCCAGCAGTTTACAGGGGGCCAACGTCCTGACTTTC; cdr3_length: 13; clone_size: -; v_call: TRBV28; d_call: -; j_call: TRBJ2-6
cdr3_aa: CASSLPGEETQYF; cdr3_nt: TGTGCCAGCAGCTTGCCTGGGGAAGAGACCCAGTACTTC; cdr3_length: 13; clone_size: -; v_call: TRBV7-2; d_call: -; j_call: TRBJ2-5
cdr3_aa: CASSPALGEKLFF; cdr3_nt: TGTGCCAGCAGCCCCGCCCTAGGTGAAAAACTGTTTTTT; cdr3_length: 13; clone_size: -; v_call: TRBV11-2; d_call: -; j_call: TRBJ1-4
cdr3_aa: CASSERTGENTEAFF; cdr3_nt: TGTGCCAGCAGTGAGAGGACAGGGGAGAACACTGAAGCTTTCTTT; cdr3_length: 15; clone_size: -; v_call: TRBV2; d_call: TRBD1; j_call: TRBJ1-1
cdr3_aa: CASSSRGGDRRGEQPQHF; cdr3_nt: TGTGCCAGCAGTTCCAGGGGAGGGGACAGGCGCGGGGAGCAGCCCCAGCATTTT; cdr3_length: 18; clone_size: few; v_call: TRBV27; d_call: TRBD1; j_call: TRBJ1-5
cdr3_aa: CASSRQGYEAFF; cdr3_nt: TGTGCCAGCAGCCGACAGGGATATGAAGCTTTCTTT; cdr3_length: 12; clone_size: once; v_call: TRBV12-3/TRBV12-4; d_call: TRBD1; j_call: TRBJ1-1
cdr3_aa: CASSLLAGQETQYF; cdr3_nt: TGTGCCAGTAGTTTGCTAGCGGGCCAAGAGACCCAGTACTTC; cdr3_length: 14; clone_size: -; v_call: TRBV19; d_call: TRBD2; j_call: TRBJ2-5
cdr3_aa: CASIGGVSYEQYF; cdr3_nt: TGTGCCAGCATCGGAGGGGTCTCCTACGAGCAGTACTTC; cdr3_length: 13; clone_size: -; v_call: TRBV2; d_call: -; j_call: TRBJ2-7
cdr3_aa: CASTQAGIGELFF; cdr3_nt: TGTGCCAGCACCCAAGCGGGGATCGGGGAGCTGTTTTTT; cdr3_length: 13; clone_size: -; v_call: TRBV3-1/TRBV3-2; d_call: TRBD2; j_call: TRBJ2-2
cdr3_aa: CASSLEWTSVYEQYF; cdr3_nt: TGTGCCAGCAGCTTAGAATGGACTAGTGTCTACGAGCAGTACTTC; cdr3_length: 15; clone_size: few; v_call: TRBV7-6; d_call: TRBD2; j_call: TRBJ2-7
cdr3_aa: CASSPRWGQPQHF; cdr3_nt: TGTGCCAGCAGCCCTAGGTGGGGTCAGCCCCAGCATTTT; cdr3_length: 13; clone_size: -; v_call: TRBV28; d_call: -; j_call: TRBJ1-5
cdr3_aa: CASSQVSHGNTEAFF; cdr3_nt: TGCGCCAGCAGCCAAGTTTCTCATGGGAACACTGAAGCTTTCTTT; cdr3_length: 15; clone_size: once; v_call: TRBV4-1; d_call: -; j_call: TRBJ1-1
cdr3_aa: CAINDGSESPLHF; cdr3_nt: TGTGCCATCAACGACGGGAGTGAGTCACCCCTCCACTTT; cdr3_length: 13; clone_size: -; v_call: TRBV10-3; d_call: -; j_call: TRBJ1-6
cdr3_aa: CAWSVPSSLAKNIQYF; cdr3_nt: TGTGCCTGGAGTGTACCTTCCTCCCTAGCCAAAAACATTCAGTACTTC; cdr3_length: 16; clone_size: -; v_call: TRBV30; d_call: -; j_call: TRBJ2-4
cdr3_aa: CASSPTGNSPLHF; cdr3_nt: TGTGCCAGCAGCCCGACAGGGAATTCACCCCTCCACTTT; cdr3_length: 13; clone_size: -; v_call: TRBV7-3; d_call: TRBD1; j_call: TRBJ1-6
cdr3_aa: CASSFEFMNTEAFF; cdr3_nt: TGTGCCAGCAGCTTTGAGTTCATGAACACTGAAGCTTTCTTT; cdr3_length: 14; clone_size: few; v_call: TRBV5-4; d_call: -; j_call: TRBJ1-1
cdr3_aa: CASSTTPGGTQYF; cdr3_nt: TGTGCCAGCAGTACAACGCCCGGGGGTACGCAGTATTTT; cdr3_length: 13; clone_size: -; v_call: TRBV28; d_call: -; j_call: TRBJ2-3
cdr3_aa: CASSQQAGGVGDTQYF; cdr3_nt: TGCGCCAGCAGCCAGCAAGCGGGGGGGGTGGGAGATACGCAGTATTTT; cdr3_length: 16; clone_size: -; v_call: TRBV4-1; d_call: TRBD2; j_call: TRBJ2-3
cdr3_aa: CASRPGQGAPANYGYTF; cdr3_nt: TGTGCCAGCCGCCCGGGGCAGGGGGCCCCTGCTAACTATGGCTACACCTTC; cdr3_length: 17; clone_size: -; v_call: TRBV5-4; d_call: TRBD1; j_call: TRBJ1-2
cdr3_aa: CAWSGKRERKETQYF; cdr3_nt: TGTGCCTGGAGTGGAAAAAGGGAGCGGAAAGAGACCCAGTACTTC; cdr3_length: 15; clone_size: few; v_call: TRBV30; d_call: -; j_call: TRBJ2-5
cdr3_aa: CASSLPGGLAEAFF; cdr3_nt: TGTGCCAGCAGTCTCCCAGGGGGCTTGGCTGAAGCTTTCTTT; cdr3_length: 14; clone_size: -; v_call: TRBV5-4; d_call: TRBD1; j_call: TRBJ1-1
cdr3_aa: CASSAAGTGGHGYTF; cdr3_nt: TGTGCCAGCAGTGCTGCCGGGACAGGGGGCCATGGCTACACCTTC; cdr3_length: 15; clone_size: -; v_call: TRBV28; d_call: TRBD1; j_call: TRBJ1-2
cdr3_aa: CASSLGPATGTVPRFF; cdr3_nt: TGTGCCAGCAGCTTAGGCCCTGCGACAGGGACGGTGCCCCGGTTCTTC; cdr3_length: 16; clone_size: few; v_call: TRBV11-2; d_call: TRBD1; j_call: TRBJ2-1
cdr3_aa: CASSTGHEGPGELFF; cdr3_nt: TGTGCCAGCAGCACGGGACACGAGGGTCCCGGGGAGCTGTTTTTT; cdr3_length: 15; clone_size: -; v_call: TRBV6-4; d_call: -; j_call: TRBJ2-2
cdr3_aa: CASSKVRTGAEAFF; cdr3_nt: TGTGCCAGCAGTAAGGTGCGAACAGGGGCTGAAGCTTTCTTT; cdr3_length: 14; clone_size: -; v_call: TRBV7-9; d_call: TRBD1; j_call: TRBJ1-1
cdr3_aa: CASSQGGAAEAFF; cdr3_nt: TGTGCCAGCAGCCAAGGAGGGGCCGCTGAAGCTTTCTTT; cdr3_length: 13; clone_size: -; v_call: TRBV3-1/TRBV3-2; d_call: -; j_call: TRBJ1-1
cdr3_aa: CASRPPGGGNQPQHF; cdr3_nt: TGTGCAAGTCGCCCCCCGGGGGGGGGCAATCAGCCCCAGCATTTT; cdr3_length: 15; clone_size: -; v_call: TRBV12-2; d_call: -; j_call: TRBJ1-5
cdr3_aa: CASRRVQETQYF; cdr3_nt: TGTGCCAGCAGACGGGTCCAAGAGACCCAGTACTTC; cdr3_length: 12; clone_size: -; v_call: TRBV28; d_call: -; j_call: TRBJ2-5
cdr3_aa: CASRKTGSYGYTF; cdr3_nt: TGTGCCAGCAGAAAAACAGGGAGCTATGGCTACACCTTC; cdr3_length: 13; clone_size: -; v_call: TRBV5-4; d_call: -; j_call: TRBJ1-2
cdr3_aa: CASSEVQASGGAAEQFF; cdr3_nt: TGTGCCAGCAGTGAAGTACAGGCTAGCGGGGGGGCGGCCGAGCAGTTCTTC; cdr3_length: 17; clone_size: -; v_call: TRBV2; d_call: TRBD2; j_call: TRBJ2-1
cdr3_aa: CASSLQGAPAGANVLTF; cdr3_nt: TGTGCCAGCAGCCTACAGGGGGCGCCCGCTGGGGCCAACGTCCTGACTTTC; cdr3_length: 17; clone_size: -; v_call: TRBV7-2; d_call: TRBD1; j_call: TRBJ2-6
cdr3_aa: CASSPGAGQSHGYTF; cdr3_nt: TGTGCCAGCAGCCCGGGGGCTGGACAGTCCCATGGCTACACCTTC; cdr3_length: 15; clone_size: -; v_call: TRBV5-5; d_call: -; j_call: TRBJ1-2
cdr3_aa: CASSKSGGLEEETQYF; cdr3_nt: TGTGCCAGCAGTAAAAGCGGGGGACTAGAAGAAGAGACCCAGTACTTC; cdr3_length: 16; clone_size: -; v_call: TRBV28; d_call: TRBD2; j_call: TRBJ2-5
cdr3_aa: CASSRDRGALQGYTF; cdr3_nt: TGTGCCAGCAGTAGAGACAGGGGAGCTCTGCAGGGCTACACCTTC; cdr3_length: 15; clone_size: -; v_call: TRBV28; d_call: TRBD1; j_call: TRBJ1-2
cdr3_aa: CASSLQRIEKLFF; cdr3_nt: TGTGCCAGCAGTTTACAACGGATCGAAAAACTGTTTTTT; cdr3_length: 13; clone_size: -; v_call: TRBV12-3/TRBV12-4; d_call: -; j_call: TRBJ1-4
cdr3_aa: CAWSRQGEYGYTF; cdr3_nt: TGTGCCTGGAGTCGGCAGGGGGAGTATGGCTACACCTTC; cdr3_length: 13; clone_size: -; v_call: TRBV30; d_call: TRBD1; j_call: TRBJ1-2
cdr3_aa: CATSDGTFSVDTQYF; cdr3_nt: TGTGCCACCAGTGATGGGACCTTCTCGGTCGATACGCAGTATTTT; cdr3_length: 15; clone_size: -; v_call: TRBV24-1; d_call: -; j_call: TRBJ2-3
cdr3_aa: CATSGIGGEKLFF; cdr3_nt: TGTGCCACCAGTGGTATAGGCGGTGAAAAACTGTTTTTT; cdr3_length: 13; clone_size: -; v_call: TRBV24-1; d_call: -; j_call: TRBJ1-4
cdr3_aa: CASSFPGQGASTEAFF; cdr3_nt: TGTGCCAGCAGTTTCCCGGGACAGGGGGCGAGCACTGAAGCTTTCTTT; cdr3_length: 16; clone_size: -; v_call: TRBV28; d_call: TRBD1; j_call: TRBJ1-1
cdr3_aa: CASSLAWSTGGQETQYF; cdr3_nt: TGTGCCAGCAGCTTAGCTTGGTCGACAGGGGGGCAAGAGACCCAGTACTTC; cdr3_length: 17; clone_size: -; v_call: TRBV5-6; d_call: TRBD1; j_call: TRBJ2-5
cdr3_aa: CASSYSRDTQYF; cdr3_nt: TGTGCCAGCAGTTACTCCCGAGATACGCAGTATTTT; cdr3_length: 12; clone_size: -; v_call: TRBV6-5; d_call: -; j_call: TRBJ2-3
cdr3_aa: CASSPGLLVNEKLFF; cdr3_nt: TGTGCCAGCAGCCCAGGACTCTTGGTCAATGAAAAACTGTTTTTT; cdr3_length: 15; clone_size: -; v_call: TRBV3-1/TRBV3-2; d_call: -; j_call: TRBJ1-4